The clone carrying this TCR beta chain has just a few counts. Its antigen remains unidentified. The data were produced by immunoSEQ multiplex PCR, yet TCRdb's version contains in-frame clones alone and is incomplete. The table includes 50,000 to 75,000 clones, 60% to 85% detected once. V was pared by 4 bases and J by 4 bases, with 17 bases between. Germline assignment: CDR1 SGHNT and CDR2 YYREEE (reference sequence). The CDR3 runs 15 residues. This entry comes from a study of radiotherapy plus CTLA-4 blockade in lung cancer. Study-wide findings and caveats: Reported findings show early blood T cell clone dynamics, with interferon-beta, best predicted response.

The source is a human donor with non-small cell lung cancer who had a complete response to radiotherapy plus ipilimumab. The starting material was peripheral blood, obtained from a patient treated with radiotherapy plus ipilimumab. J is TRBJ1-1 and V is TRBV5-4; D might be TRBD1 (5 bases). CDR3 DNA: TGTGCCAGCAGCGGAGAGGGGTATCGGAGCACTGAAGCTTTCTTT. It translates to CASSGEGYRSTEAFF.